This T cell receptor beta chain was obtained from a study of technical replicates of blood from several donors. The repertoire was sequenced with immunoSEQ multiplex PCR; TCRdb's copy has only in-frame clones and lacks some. The data contain around 80,000 clones, roughly nine tenths of them singletons. Trimming removed 2 bases at V and 0 bases at J, with 6 bases between. The CDR3 is 15 amino acids. Germline V gene data show CDR1 as SGHRS and CDR2 as YFSETQ. The chain uses TRBV5-1 and TRBJ2-6, with unresolved D. The TCR was taken from a human donor in good health. The sample consisted of T cells isolated from PBMCs. In nucleotides, the CDR3 is TGCGCCAGCAGCTTTATGAGCTCTGGGGCCAACGTCCTGACTTTC. This codes for CASSFMSSGANVLTF.